This T cell receptor (beta chain) was captured in a study of cytomegalovirus exposure and HLA in healthy donors. Study overall: Most genotyped donors, over 70% of about 400, had Caucasian-associated genetic ancestry. Regarding the study as a whole: In a later analysis, donors in an Asian-associated ancestry cluster reportedly had fewer N-insertions in productive TCRs than the cohort mean. The authors later linked a missense DCLRE1C variant to TCR beta V- and J-gene trimming. Most subjects had HLA-A and HLA-B alleles reportedly predicted accurately by TCR beta sequences.

Note on this clone: The antigen remains unidentified.

The PCR used 60 Vbeta and 13 Jbeta primers. Measured with immunoSEQ multiplex PCR; TCRdb has only the in-frame clones, and not every one. In the table there are roughly 150,000 clones, about 82% of which are singletons. Germline CDR1 KGHSH, CDR2 LQKENI. Trimming left V 3 bases short and J 7 bases short, with 20 bases between. The CDR3 sequence is 16 residues long. Sequencing was done on a sample of PBMCs. This chain joins TRBV18 and TRBJ2-3; perhaps TRBD2 as D (7 bases). The sequence was obtained from a woman in her 40s in good health and CMV-seropositive. Here the CDR3 reads CASSPGTAGAWNTQYF. CDR3 DNA: TGTGCCAGCTCACCCGGGACGGCGGGGGCGTGGAATACGCAGTATTTT.